This T cell receptor beta chain was captured in a study of identical twins. This CDR3 has 14 amino acids. V was clipped by 4 bases and J by 3 bases; unmatched bases: 7. The V gene's germline CDR1 is SGHRS and CDR2 YFSETQ. MiXCR, run by TCRdb on the 5' RACE reads, gives a single entry per CDR3 protein. This repertoire shows approximately 500,000 distinct CDR3 sequences, 24% found once; its top ten account for around 3%. This clonotype was found a few times. Separately, the same data were catalogued under a study of T cells expressing NK-cell markers.

This chain connects TRBV5-1 to TRBJ2-7; 7 positions match TRBD1. The origin of this receptor is a woman aged 18 to 35 in good health. Input material: CD4+ T cells sorted from blood. This chain's CDR3 is CASSTGTAVYEQYF. DNA of the CDR3: TGCGCCAGCAGCACCGGGACAGCTGTCTACGAGCAGTACTTC.